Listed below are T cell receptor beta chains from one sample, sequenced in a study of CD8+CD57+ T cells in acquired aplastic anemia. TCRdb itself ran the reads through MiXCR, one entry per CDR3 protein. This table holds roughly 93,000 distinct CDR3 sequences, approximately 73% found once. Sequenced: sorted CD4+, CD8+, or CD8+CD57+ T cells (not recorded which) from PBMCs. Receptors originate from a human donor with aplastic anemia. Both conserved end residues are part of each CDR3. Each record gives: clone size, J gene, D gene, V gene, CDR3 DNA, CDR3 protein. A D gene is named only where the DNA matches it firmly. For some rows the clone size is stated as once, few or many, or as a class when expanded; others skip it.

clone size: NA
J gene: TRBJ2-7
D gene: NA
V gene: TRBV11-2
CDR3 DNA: TGTGCCAGCAGCTTAGTAAACTTCTACGAGCAGTACTTC
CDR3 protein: CASSLVNFYEQYF

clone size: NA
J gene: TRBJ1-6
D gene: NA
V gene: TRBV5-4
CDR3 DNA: TGTGCCAGCAGCTTGGACAGTTTATCCCTCCACTTT
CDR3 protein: CASSLDSLSLHF

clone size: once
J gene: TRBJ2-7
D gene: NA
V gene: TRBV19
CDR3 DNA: TGTGCCAGTAGTATCTCAAGTCAACCTTCCTACGAGCAGTACTTC
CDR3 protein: CASSISSQPSYEQYF

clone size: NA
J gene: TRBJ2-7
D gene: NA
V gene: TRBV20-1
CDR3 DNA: TGCAGTGCTAGGTTTGACTTGAGTAACTACGAGCAGTACTTC
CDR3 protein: CSARFDLSNYEQYF

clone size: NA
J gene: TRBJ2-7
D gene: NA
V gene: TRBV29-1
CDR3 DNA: TGCAGCTACCGACGAGAAAGCTCCTACGAGCAGTACTTC
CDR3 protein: CSYRRESSYEQYF

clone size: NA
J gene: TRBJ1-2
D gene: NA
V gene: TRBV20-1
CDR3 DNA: TGCAGCGCCGGGGGGCTCCCGGGATATGGCTACACCTTC
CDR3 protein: CSAGGLPGYGYTF

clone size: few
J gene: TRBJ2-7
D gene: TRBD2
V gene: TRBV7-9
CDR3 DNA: TGTGCCAGCAGCTTTCTTAGCGGGACCCCCTACGAGCAGTACTTC
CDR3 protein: CASSFLSGTPYEQYF

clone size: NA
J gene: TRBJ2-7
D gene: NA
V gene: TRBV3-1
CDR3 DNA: TGTGCCAGCAGCCAAGAGGGGGTAGCGGACGAGCAGTACTTC
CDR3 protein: CASSQEGVADEQYF

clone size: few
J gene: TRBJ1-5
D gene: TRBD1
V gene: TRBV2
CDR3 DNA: TGTGCCAGCACTACAGGGGTATCTCAGCCCCAGCATTTT
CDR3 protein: CASTTGVSQPQHF

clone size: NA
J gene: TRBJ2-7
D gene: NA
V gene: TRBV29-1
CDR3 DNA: TGCAGCGTTGAAGAGGACTCACCCTCCTACGAGCAGTACTTC
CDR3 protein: CSVEEDSPSYEQYF

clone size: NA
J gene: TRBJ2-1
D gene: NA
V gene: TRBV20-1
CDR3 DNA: TGCAGTGCTAGCGGGAAGACGTACAATGAGCAGTTCTTC
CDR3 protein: CSASGKTYNEQFF

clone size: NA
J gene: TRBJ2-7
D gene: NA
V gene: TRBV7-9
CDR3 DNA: TGTGCCAGTATGGGGTTTAACTACGAGCAGTACTTC
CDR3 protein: CASMGFNYEQYF

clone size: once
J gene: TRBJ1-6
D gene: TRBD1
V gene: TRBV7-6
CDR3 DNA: TGTGCCAGCAGTTCGGAAGGGACAGGAGGATCACCCCTCCACTTT
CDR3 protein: CASSSEGTGGSPLHF

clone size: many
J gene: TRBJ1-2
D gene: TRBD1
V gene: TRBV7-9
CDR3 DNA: TGTGCCAGCAGCTTAGGTGGGACAGGGAGTTTTGGCTACACCTTC
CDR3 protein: CASSLGGTGSFGYTF

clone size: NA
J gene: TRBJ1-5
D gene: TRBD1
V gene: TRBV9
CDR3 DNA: TGTGCCAGCAGCGCTGGACAGGGGTGGCAGCCCCAGCATTTT
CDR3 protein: CASSAGQGWQPQHF

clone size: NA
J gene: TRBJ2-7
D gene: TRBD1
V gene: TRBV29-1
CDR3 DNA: TGCAGCGTTGAAAGGACAGGCATCAACGAGCAGTACTTC
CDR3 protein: CSVERTGINEQYF

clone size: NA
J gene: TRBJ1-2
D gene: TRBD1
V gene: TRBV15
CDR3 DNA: TGTGCCACCAGCAGAGGGGGACAGCGCTATGGCTACACCTTC
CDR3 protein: CATSRGGQRYGYTF

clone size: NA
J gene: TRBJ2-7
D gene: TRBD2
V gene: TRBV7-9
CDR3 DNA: TGTGCCAGCAGCCCGACTAGCGGGGACACCTACGAGCAGTACTTC
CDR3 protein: CASSPTSGDTYEQYF

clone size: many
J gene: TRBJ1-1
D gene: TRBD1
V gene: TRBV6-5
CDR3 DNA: TGTGCCAGCAGTTACTCGAGTCCAGGGGGAGACACTGAAGCTTTCTTT
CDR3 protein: CASSYSSPGGDTEAFF

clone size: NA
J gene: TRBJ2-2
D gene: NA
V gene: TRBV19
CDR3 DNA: TGTGCCAGTAGTATAGGTCCCGGGGAGCTGTTTTTT
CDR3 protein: CASSIGPGELFF

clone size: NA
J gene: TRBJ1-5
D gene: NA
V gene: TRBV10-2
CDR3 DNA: TGCGCCAGCAGCTCCACAGGGCCATCCCAGCATTTT
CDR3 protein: CASSSTGPSQHF

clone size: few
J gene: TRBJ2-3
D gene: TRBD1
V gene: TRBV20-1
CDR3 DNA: TGCAGTGCTAAAGGGGGCAGCACAGATACGCAGTATTTT
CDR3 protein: CSAKGGSTDTQYF

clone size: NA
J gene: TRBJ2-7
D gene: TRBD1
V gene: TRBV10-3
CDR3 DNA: TGTGCCATCACCCAGGGACAGGGACCCTACGAGCAGTACTTC
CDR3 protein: CAITQGQGPYEQYF

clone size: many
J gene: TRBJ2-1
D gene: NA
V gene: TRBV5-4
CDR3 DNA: TGTGCCAGCAGCTTTCGCTTCAATGAGCAGTTCTTC
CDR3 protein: CASSFRFNEQFF

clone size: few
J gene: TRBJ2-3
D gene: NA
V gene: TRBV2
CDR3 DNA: TGTGCCAGCAGTCCCACAGATACGCAGTATTTT
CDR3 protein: CASSPTDTQYF

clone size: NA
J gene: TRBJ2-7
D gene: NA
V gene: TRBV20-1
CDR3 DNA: TGCAGTGCTAGAGATATCGGAGAGACGGGCGAGCAGTACTTC
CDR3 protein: CSARDIGETGEQYF

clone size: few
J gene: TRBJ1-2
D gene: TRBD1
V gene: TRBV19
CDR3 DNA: TGTGCCAGTAGTATAGTGGGACAGGGGAACTATGGCTACACCTTC
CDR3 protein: CASSIVGQGNYGYTF